The subject of this entry is one T cell receptor beta chain. The V gene end was trimmed by 4 bases and the J gene end by 2 bases; junction bases not matched to a gene: 7. Germline V gene sequence: CDR1 SGHDN, CDR2 FVKESK. The CDR3 covers 16 residues. This record belongs to a study of cytomegalovirus exposure and HLA in healthy donors. Assay: immunoSEQ multiplex PCR; the TCRdb copy retains only in-frame clones and omits some. The table includes more than 90,000 clones, approximately 86% detected once. The origin of this receptor is a man aged 18 to 30 in good health and CMV-seropositive. Sequencing used PBMCs. This chain uses TRBV14 with TRBJ2-1, with 8 bases aligning to TRBD1. CDR3 loop: CASSRQKTGAYNEQFF. CDR3 bases: TGTGCCAGCAGCCGACAGAAGACAGGGGCCTACAATGAGCAGTTCTTC.